This TCR beta chain is from a study of T-cell reconstitution after alpha-beta-depleted transplantation in children. Study-wide results and caveats: Several patients had high TCRbeta diversity at day 60; it came from surviving recipient T cells and thymic progenitors. At the one-year point after transplant, T-cell counts and TCRbeta diversity were found to come mostly from T cells that had been newly produced.

Library preparation (for TCRbeta) was performed with unique molecular identifiers. MiXCR, applied by TCRdb to the PCR reads, yields one record per CDR3 protein. The data hold more than 500,000 distinct CDR3 sequences, with about an eighth observed a single time. The germline gives CDR1 LGHNA, CDR2 YSLEER. The CDR3 is 14 residues long. The V gene lost 1 base and the J gene lost 12 bases, with 16 bases spanning the gap. In this sample, this clonotype turned up a few times. Its target is unknown. The rearrangement uses TRBV4-3 and TRBJ2-1; D is possibly TRBD2 (6 bases). Specimen: PBMCs, mostly from graft donor cells, collected 180 days after TCRalphabeta/CD19-depleted stem cell transplant. This sequence was found in a female patient aged 2 to 10 who had a stem cell transplant for aplastic anemia, so the T cells may come from the graft donor. The CDR3 coding sequence is TGCGCCAGCAGCCAAGGACGGGGACTTTTTGGGCAGTTCTTC. Protein: CASSQGRGLFGQFF.